This TCR beta chain was documented in a study of CD8 T cells in Susac syndrome. Random-hexamer reverse transcription was applied to roughly 0.5 to 1 ug RNA. TCRdb reprocessed the immunoSEQ multiplex PCR reads with MiXCR, giving one entry per CDR3 protein. The repertoire consists of some 300,000 distinct CDR3 sequences, with about 89% occurring once and the leading ten covering approximately 0.2%. The germline V gene has CDR1 SGHDN and CDR2 FVKESK. Trimming shortened V by 0 bases and J by 1 base, and 3 bases separated the two germline ends. CDR3 length: 13 amino acids. TCR beta sequencing was performed on blood CD8+ and CD4+ T cells. TEMRA cells underwent FACS enrichment and CD8+ and CD4+ T cells underwent negative isolation.

Sequencing was carried out using CD8+ T cells from PBMCs. The V call is TRBV14, the J call TRBJ1-1; D is unresolved. The clonotype comes from a human donor with multiple sclerosis. CDR3 bases: TGTGCCAGCAGCCAAGAAAGGAACACTGAAGCTTTCTTT. Translated, it gives CASSQERNTEAFF.